This TCR beta chain was identified in a study of shared clonotypes between healthy human individuals. The J segment lost 8 bases and the V segment lost 5 bases, leaving 4 bases of the junction unmatched. Germline-derived CDR1 and CDR2 are LGHNT and FRNRAP. CDR3 length: 13 residues. The repertoire was sequenced with immunoSEQ multiplex PCR; TCRdb's copy has only in-frame clones and lacks some. The sample gives about 1.1 million clones, about 72% of which show up once; roughly 0.82% is in the top ten. This clone was recorded once. This receptor was taken from a young man in good health. Some clones in this sample may be carry-over from other donors' samples. The gene calls are TRBV12-5 and TRBJ2-1; TRBD1 aligns across 9 bases. What was sequenced was memory CD4+ T cells from PBMCs. Indicated subset: CD45RA-negative fraction. DNA of the CDR3: TGTGCTAGTGGTCTTGACAGGGGGGATGAGCAGTTCTTC. Protein product: CASGLDRGDEQFF.